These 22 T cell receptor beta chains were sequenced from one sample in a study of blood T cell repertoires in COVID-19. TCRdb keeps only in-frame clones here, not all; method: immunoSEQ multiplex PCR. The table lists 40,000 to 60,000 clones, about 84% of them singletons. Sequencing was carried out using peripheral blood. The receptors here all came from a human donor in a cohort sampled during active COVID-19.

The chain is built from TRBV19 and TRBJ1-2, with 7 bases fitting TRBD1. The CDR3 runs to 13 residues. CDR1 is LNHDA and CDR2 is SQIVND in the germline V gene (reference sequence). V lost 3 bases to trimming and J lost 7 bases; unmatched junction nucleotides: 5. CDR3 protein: CASSIDRVSGYTF. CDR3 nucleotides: TGTGCCAGTAGTATTGACAGGGTCTCTGGCTACACCTTC.

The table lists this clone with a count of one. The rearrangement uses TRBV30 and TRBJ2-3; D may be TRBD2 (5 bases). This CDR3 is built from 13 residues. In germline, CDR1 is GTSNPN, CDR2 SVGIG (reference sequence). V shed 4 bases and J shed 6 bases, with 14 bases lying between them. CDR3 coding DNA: TGTGCCTGGAACGACGGGCGAGGGGATACGCAGTATTTT. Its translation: CAWNDGRGDTQYF.

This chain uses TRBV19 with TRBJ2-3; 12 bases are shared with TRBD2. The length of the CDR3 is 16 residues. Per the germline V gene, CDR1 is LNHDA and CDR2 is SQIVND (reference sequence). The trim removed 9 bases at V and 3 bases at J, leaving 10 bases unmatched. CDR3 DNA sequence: TGTGCCAGCCCCCGACTAGCGGGAGAGTGTACAGATACGCAGTATTTT. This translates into CASPRLAGECTDTQYF.

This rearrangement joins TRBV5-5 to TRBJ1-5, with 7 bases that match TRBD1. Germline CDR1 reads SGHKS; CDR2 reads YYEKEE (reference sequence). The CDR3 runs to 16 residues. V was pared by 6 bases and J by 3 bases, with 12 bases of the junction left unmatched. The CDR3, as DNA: TGTGCCAGCACCCCAGTAGGAACAGGGGTCAATCAGCCCCAGCATTTT. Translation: CASTPVGTGVNQPQHF.

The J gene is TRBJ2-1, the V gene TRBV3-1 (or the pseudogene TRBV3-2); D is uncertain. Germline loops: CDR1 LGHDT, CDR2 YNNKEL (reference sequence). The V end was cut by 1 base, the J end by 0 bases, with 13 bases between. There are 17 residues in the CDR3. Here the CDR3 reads CASSQVRFPSSYNEQFF. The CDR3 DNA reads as TGTGCCAGCAGCCAAGTACGATTTCCTAGCTCCTACAATGAGCAGTTCTTC.

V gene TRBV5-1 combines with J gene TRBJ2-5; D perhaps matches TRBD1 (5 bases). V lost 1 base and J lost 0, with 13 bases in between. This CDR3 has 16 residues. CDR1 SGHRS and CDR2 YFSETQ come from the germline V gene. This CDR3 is CASSLSGALYQETQYF. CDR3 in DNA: TGCGCCAGCAGCTTGAGTGGGGCCCTGTACCAAGAGACCCAGTACTTC.

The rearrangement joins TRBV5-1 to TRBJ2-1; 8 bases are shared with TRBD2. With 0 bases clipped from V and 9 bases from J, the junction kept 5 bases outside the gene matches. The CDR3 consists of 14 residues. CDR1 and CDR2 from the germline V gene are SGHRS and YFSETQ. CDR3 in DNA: TGCGCCAGCAGCTTGGCGGGGGGGCAGGGTGAGCAGTTCTTC. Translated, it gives CASSLAGGQGEQFF.

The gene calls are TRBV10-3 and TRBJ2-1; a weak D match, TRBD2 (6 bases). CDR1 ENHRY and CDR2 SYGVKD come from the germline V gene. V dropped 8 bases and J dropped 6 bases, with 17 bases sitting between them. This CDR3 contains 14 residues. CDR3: CAISYGTGVNEQFF. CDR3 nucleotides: TGTGCCATCTCGTATGGGACGGGGGTCAATGAGCAGTTCTTC.

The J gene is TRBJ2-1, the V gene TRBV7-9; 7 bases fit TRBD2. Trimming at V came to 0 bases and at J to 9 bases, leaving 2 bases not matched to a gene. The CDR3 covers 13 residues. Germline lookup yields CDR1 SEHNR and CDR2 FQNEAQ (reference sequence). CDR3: CASSLAGEGEQFF. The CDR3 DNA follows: TGTGCCAGCAGCTTAGCGGGGGAGGGTGAGCAGTTCTTC.

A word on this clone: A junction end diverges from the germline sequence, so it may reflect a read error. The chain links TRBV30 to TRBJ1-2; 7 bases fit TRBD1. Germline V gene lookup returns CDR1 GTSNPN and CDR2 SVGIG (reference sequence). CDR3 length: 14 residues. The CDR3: CAWSPGQASYSYTF. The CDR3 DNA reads TGTGCCTGGAGTCCTGGACAGGCCTCCTATAGCTACACCTTC.

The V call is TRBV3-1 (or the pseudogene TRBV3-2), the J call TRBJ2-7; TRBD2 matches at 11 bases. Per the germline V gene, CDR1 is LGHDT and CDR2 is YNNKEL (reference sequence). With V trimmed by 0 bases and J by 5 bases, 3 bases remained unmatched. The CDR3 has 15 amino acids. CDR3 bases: TGTGCCAGCAGCCAAGATCTAGCGGGAGGCGACGAGCAGTACTTC. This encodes CASSQDLAGGDEQYF.

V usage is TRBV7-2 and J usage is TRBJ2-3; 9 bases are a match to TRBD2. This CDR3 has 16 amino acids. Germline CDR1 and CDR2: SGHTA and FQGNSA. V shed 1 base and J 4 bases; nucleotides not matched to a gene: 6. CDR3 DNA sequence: TGTGCCAGCAGCTTAGTGGGCGGGGGGGCCCCAGATACGCAGTATTTT. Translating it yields CASSLVGGGAPDTQYF.

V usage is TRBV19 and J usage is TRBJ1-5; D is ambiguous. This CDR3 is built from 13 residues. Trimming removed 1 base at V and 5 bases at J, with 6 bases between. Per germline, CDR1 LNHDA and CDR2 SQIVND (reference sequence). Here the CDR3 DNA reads TGTGCCAGTAGTATAGTGGCAGATCAGCCCCAGCATTTT. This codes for CASSIVADQPQHF.

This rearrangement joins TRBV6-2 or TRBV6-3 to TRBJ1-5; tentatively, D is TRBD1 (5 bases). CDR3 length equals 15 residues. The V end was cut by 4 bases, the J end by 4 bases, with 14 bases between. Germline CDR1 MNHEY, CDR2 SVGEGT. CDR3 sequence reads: CASSSGTYANQPQHF. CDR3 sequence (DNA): TGTGCCAGCAGTTCCGGGACTTACGCTAATCAGCCCCAGCATTTT.

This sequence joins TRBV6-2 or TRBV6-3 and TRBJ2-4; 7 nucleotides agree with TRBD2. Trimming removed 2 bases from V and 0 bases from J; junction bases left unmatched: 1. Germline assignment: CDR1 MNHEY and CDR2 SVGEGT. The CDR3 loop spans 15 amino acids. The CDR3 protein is CASSYGGEAKNIQYF. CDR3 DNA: TGTGCCAGCAGTTACGGGGGGGAAGCCAAAAACATTCAGTACTTC.

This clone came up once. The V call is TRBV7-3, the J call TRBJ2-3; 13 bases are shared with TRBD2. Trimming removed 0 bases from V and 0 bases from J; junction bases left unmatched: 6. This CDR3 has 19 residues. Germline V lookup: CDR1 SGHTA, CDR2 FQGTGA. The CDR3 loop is CASSLTAGLAGASTDTQYF. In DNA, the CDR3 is TGTGCCAGCAGCTTAACGGCCGGACTAGCGGGGGCTAGCACAGATACGCAGTATTTT.

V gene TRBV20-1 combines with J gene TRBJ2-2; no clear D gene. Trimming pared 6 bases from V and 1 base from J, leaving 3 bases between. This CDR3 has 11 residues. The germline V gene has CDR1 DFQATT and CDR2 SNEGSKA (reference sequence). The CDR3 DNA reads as TGCAGTGCACAGAACACCGGGGAGCTGTTTTTT. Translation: CSAQNTGELFF.

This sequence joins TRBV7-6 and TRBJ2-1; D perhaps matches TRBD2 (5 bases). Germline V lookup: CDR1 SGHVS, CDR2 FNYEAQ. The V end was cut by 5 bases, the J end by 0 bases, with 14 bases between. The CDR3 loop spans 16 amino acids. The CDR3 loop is CASSLTLATSYNEQFF. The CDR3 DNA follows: TGTGCCAGCAGCCTAACTCTAGCTACCTCCTACAATGAGCAGTTCTTC.

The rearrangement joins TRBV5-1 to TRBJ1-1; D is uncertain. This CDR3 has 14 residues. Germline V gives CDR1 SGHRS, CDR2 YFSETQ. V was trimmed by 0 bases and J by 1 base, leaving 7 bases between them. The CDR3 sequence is CASSLGDTNTEAFF. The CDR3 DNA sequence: TGCGCCAGCAGCTTGGGAGACACGAACACTGAAGCTTTCTTT.

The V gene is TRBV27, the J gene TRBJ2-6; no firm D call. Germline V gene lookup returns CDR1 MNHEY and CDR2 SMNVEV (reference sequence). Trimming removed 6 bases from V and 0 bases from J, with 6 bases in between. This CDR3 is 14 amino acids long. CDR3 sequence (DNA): TGTGCCAGCAGATGGAGCTCTGGGGCCAACGTCCTGACTTTC. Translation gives CASRWSSGANVLTF.

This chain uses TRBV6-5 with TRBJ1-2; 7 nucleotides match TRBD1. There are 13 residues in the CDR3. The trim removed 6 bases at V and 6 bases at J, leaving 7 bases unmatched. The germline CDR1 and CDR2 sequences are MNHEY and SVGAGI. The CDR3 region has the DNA TGTGCCAGCAGGCCCGACAGGGAAGATGGCTACACCTTC. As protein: CASRPDREDGYTF.

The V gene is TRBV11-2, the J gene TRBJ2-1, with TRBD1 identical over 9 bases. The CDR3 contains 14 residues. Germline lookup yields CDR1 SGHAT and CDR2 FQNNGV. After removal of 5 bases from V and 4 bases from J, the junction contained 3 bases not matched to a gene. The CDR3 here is CASSTGTGYNEQFF. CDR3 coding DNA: TGTGCCAGCAGCACTGGGACAGGGTACAATGAGCAGTTCTTC.